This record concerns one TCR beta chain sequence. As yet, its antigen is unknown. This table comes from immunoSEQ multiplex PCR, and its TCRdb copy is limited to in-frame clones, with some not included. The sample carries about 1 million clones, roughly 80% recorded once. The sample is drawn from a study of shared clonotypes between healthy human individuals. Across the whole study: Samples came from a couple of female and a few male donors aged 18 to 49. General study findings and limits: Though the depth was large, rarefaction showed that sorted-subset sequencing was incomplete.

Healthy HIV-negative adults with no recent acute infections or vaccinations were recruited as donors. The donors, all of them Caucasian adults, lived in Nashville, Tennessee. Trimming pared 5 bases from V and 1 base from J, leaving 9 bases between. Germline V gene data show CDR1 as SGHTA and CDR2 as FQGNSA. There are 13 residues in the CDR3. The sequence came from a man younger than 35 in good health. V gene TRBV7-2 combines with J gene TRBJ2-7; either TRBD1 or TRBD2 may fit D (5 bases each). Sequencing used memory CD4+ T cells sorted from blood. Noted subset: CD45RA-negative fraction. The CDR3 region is CASSRGRSYEQYF. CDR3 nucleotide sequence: TGTGCCAGCAGCCGGGGCCGTTCCTACGAGCAGTACTTC.